The entry below gives a single T cell receptor beta chain sequence along with its context. The antigen is not known. This entry comes from a study of OX40 agonist ivuxolimab in advanced cancers. Study in general: Patients' therapy was ivuxolimab, an antibody that acts as an agonist of OX40 (CD134). Study observations and caveats: The 0.1-3.0 mg/kg partial responders had among the lowest clonal expansion. There were, on average, more expanded clones in CD8+ T cells than in CD4+. Both CD4+ and CD8+ T cell populations in blood had undergone clonal expansion by week 6 at 0.1 to 3.0 mg/kg.

The data were produced by immunoSEQ multiplex PCR, yet TCRdb's version contains in-frame clones alone and is incomplete. The sample has about 63,000 clones, 85% to 90% seen once. The sequencing here drew on CD4+ or CD8+ T cells sorted from blood, taken in a trial of the OX40 agonist ivuxolimab. The sequence was obtained from an adult with an advanced solid tumor such as melanoma, head and neck, liver or kidney cancer.

The CDR3 nucleotides read TGTGCCAGCGGGCGAGAGACCCAGTACTTC. This sequence encodes CASGRETQYF. The chain is built from TRBV2 and TRBJ2-5; D is unclear. The CDR3 is made up of 10 amino acids. Trimming pared 8 bases from V and 4 bases from J, leaving 5 bases between. In germline, CDR1 is SNHLY, CDR2 FYNNEI.